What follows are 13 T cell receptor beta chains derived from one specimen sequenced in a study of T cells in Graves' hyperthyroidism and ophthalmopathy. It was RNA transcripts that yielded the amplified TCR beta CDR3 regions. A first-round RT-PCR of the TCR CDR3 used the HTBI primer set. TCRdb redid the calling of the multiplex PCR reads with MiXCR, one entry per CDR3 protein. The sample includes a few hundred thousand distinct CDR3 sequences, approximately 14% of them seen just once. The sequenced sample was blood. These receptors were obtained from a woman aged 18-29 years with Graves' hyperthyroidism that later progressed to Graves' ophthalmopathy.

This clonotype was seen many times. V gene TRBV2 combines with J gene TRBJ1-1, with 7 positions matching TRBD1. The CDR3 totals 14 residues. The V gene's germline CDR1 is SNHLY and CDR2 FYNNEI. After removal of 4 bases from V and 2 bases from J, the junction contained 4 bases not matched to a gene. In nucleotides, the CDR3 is TGTGCCAGCAGTGTGGGGACAGCTAACACTGAAGCTTTCTTT. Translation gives CASSVGTANTEAFF.

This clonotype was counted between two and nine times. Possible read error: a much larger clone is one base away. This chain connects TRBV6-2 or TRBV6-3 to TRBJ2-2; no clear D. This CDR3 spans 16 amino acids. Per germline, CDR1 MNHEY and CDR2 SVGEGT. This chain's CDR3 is CAGSYGRTMNTGELFF. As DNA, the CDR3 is TGTGCCGGCAGTTACGGCAGGACCATGAACACCGGGGAGCTGTTTTTT.

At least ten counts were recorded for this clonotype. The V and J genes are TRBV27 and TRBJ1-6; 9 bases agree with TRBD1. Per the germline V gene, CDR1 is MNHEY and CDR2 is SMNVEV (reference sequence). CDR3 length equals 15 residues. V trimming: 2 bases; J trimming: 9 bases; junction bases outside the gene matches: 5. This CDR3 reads CASSLGTGNASPLHF. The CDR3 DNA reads TGTGCCAGCAGTTTAGGGACAGGGAACGCTTCACCCCTCCACTTT.

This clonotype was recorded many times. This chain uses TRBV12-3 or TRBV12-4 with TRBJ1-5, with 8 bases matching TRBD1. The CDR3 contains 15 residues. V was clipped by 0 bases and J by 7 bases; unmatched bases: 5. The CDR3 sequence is CASSLASTGAQPQHF. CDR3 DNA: TGTGCCAGCAGTTTAGCCTCGACAGGGGCACAGCCCCAGCATTTT.

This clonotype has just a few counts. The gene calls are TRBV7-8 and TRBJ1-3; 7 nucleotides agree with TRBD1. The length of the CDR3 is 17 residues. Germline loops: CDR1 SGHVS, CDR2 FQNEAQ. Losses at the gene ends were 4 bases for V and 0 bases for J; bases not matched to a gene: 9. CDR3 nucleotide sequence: TGTGCCAGCAGCTCGGGACAGCGTTACCACTCTGGAAACACCATATATTTT. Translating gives CASSSGQRYHSGNTIYF.

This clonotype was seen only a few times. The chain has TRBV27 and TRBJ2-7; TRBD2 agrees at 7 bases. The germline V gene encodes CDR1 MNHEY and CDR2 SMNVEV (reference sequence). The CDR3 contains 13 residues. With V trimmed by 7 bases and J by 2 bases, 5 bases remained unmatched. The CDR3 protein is CASKQLAAYEQYF. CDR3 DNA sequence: TGTGCCAGCAAACAGCTAGCGGCCTACGAGCAGTACTTC.

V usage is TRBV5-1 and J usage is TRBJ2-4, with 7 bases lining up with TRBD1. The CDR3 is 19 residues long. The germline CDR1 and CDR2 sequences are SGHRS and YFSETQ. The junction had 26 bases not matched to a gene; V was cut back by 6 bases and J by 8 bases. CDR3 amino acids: CASNDREPPYRKEGDIQYF. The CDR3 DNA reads TGCGCCAGCAACGACAGGGAGCCTCCGTATAGAAAAGAGGGTGACATTCAGTACTTC.

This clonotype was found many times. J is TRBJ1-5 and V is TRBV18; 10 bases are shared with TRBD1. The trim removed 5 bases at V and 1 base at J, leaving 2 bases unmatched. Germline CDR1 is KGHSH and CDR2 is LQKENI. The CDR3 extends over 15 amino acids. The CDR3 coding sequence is TGTGCCAGCTCAGCGGGACAGGGGAGCAATCAGCCCCAGCATTTT. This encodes CASSAGQGSNQPQHF.

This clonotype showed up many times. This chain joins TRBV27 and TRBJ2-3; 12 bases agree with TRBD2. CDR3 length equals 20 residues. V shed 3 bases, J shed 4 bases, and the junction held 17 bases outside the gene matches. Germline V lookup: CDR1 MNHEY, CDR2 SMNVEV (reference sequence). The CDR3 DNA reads TGTGCCAGCAGTTTCACAAACCCCCTCATGACTAGCGGGAGTGCAGATACGCAGTATTTT. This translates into CASSFTNPLMTSGSADTQYF.

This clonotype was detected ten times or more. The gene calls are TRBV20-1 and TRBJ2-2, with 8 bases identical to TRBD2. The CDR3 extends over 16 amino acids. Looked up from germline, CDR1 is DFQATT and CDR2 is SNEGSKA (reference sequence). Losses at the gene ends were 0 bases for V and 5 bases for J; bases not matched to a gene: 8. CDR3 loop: CSARDGGREETGELFF. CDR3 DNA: TGCAGTGCTAGAGATGGGGGGCGGGAGGAAACCGGGGAGCTGTTTTTT.

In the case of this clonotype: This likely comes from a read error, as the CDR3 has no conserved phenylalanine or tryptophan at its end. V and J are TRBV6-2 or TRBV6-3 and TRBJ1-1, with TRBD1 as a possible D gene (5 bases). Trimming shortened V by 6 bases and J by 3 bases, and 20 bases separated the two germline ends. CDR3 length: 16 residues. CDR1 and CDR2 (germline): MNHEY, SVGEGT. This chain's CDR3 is CASSNAIAGRYTEAFS. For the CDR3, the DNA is TGTGCCAGCAGCAACGCGATAGCGGGACGGTACACTGAAGCTTTCTCT.

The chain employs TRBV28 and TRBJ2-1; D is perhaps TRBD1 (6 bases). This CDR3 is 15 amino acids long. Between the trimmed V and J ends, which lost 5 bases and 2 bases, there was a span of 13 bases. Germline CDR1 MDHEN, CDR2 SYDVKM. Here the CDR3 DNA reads TGTGCCAGCAGTGTCCACAGGGCGACCTACAATGAGCAGTTCTTC. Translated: CASSVHRATYNEQFF.

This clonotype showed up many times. CDR3 nucleotides: TGTGCCAGCAGCTTCAGTGGGGAGCCCCAGCATTTT. This sequence encodes CASSFSGEPQHF. V and J are TRBV7-9 and TRBJ1-5; D is unresolved. Trimming took 3 bases from V and 8 from J, leaving 8 bases between them. The CDR3 spans 12 residues. CDR1 SEHNR and CDR2 FQNEAQ come from the germline V gene (reference sequence). The complete variable domain, with remaining parts taken from reference TRBV7-9 and TRBJ1-5, reads DTGVSQNPRHKITKRGQNVTFRCDPISEHNRLYWYRQTLGQGPEFLTYFQNEAQLEKSRLLSDRFSAERPKGSFSTLEIQRTEQGDSAMYLCASSFSGEPQHFGDGTRLSIL.